This entry concerns a single TCR beta chain. Its target is unknown. This specimen belongs to a study of siplizumab effects on memory and regulatory T cells. Approximately 10^5 TCR templates were assayed per sample. Clones were read by immunoSEQ multiplex PCR, and TCRdb kept only the in-frame ones, dropping some. Of about 100,000 clones in the sample, 94% were seen once. This CDR3 comprises 12 residues. Trimming stripped 1 base from V and 8 bases from J, with 5 bases between. Germline assignment: CDR1 LGHNA and CDR2 YNFKEQ. Study-level results: Siplizumab produced a significant reduction in alloreactive sequences that were traceable to unstimulated CD4+ memory cells. Whether proliferating Tregs in siplizumab cultures suppress was not functionally confirmed. Sequences below about 10^-5 frequency were poorly captured, limiting mapping of alloreactive clones.

This chain links TRBV4-2 with TRBJ2-2; D is uncertain. The TCR was taken from a human donor in good health. Sequencing used non-Treg CD4+ T cells sorted from blood. In DNA, the CDR3 is TGTGCCAGCAGCCAAGTACGGGGGGAGCTGTTTTTT. This gives the protein CASSQVRGELFF.